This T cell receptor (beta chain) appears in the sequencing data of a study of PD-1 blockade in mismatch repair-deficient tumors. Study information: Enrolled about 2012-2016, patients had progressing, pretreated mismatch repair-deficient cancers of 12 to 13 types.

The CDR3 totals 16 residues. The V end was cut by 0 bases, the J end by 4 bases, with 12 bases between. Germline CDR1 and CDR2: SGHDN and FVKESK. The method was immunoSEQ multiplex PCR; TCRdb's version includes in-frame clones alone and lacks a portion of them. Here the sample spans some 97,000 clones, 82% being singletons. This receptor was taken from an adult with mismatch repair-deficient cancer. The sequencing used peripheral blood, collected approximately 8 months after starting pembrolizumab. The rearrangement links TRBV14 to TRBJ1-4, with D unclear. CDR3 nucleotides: TGTGCCAGCAGCCAAGAAATCGGCAGCCTTAATGAAAAACTGTTTTTT. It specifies CASSQEIGSLNEKLFF.